This T cell receptor beta chain is drawn from a study of cytomegalovirus exposure and HLA in healthy donors (dated by TCRdb to about 2017). Concerning the study at large: According to an earlier analysis of 587 of the donors, 150 million to 200 million T cells yielded approximately 120 million unique TCR beta sequences and 276 Gb of sequence data. The number of donors typed differed by locus, with about 629-630 for A, B, C, DRB1 and DQB1, 522 for DQA1, 600 to 610 for DPA1, and around 460 for DPB1. Donor age, sex, ethnicity and CMV serostatus were compiled alongside the repertoire data. In the later analysis, no new phenotypic data were used to find candidate immune exposures; instead, reliance was placed on TCR beta sequences and their occurrence across donors. Using immunosequencing, the study profiled T cell repertoires from 550 to 750 subjects and related those repertoires to cytomegalovirus serostatus. An early release that covered fewer than 800 HLA-typed donors contained approximately 290 gigabases of sequencing data and tens of millions of unique TCR sequences. An earlier analysis of 500 to 650 of the donors applied high-throughput TCR beta sequencing to assess whether each TCR beta V gene segment acted as functional or pseudogenic. A separate validation cohort of roughly 130 different subjects was used in addition to the 666-subject first cohort. Roughly 5 DR-DQ haplotypes were handled as single units for association and clustering, since linkage in the cohort was strong. A later analysis re-analyzed previously published TCR beta repertoires from 666 donors and added high-resolution HLA genotyping to study TCR occurrence patterns. Genome-wide SNP genotypes for about 65% of the roughly 700 donors were used in a later genetic analysis, which treated that subset as a discovery cohort. The study aimed to test whether signatures of past pathogen exposure could be identified by cataloging public T cell receptors. The genetic ancestry cluster associated with self-reported Caucasian donors included 70% to 85% of the 398 genotyped donors. Across approximately 420 genotyped donors of the cohort, an average of about 240,000 unique TCR beta nucleotide sequences per donor were sequenced, and roughly 18% of those sequences were non-productive. HLA typing covered class I and class II loci at four-digit resolution. To predict cytomegalovirus infection status, the study brought together high-throughput TCR immunosequencing, statistical association of individual TCRs with disease status, and machine learning. All discovery cohort repertoires had been generated on a single sequencing platform. What the authors observed across the whole study: Because HLA typing was unavailable for some donors at each locus, only the typed subset was used in association tests. It was suggested by the authors that the approach could potentially be generalized to other disease states and immunological phenotypes. In a later analysis, HLA-associated TCR beta chains were found to be more clonally expanded and to have lower generation probabilities than equally common non-associated chains. CMV serostatus was the only immune exposure information available for the cohort. In an earlier analysis of 587 of the donors, most TCR beta V segments were observed in productive rearrangements about 90% or about 30% of the time, broadly matching IMGT annotations. Most TCR sequences were observed very rarely across donors, whereas some public TCRs were present in many individuals. Sequencing depth was assumed to be roughly uniform across donors in the presence/absence analyses, though that assumption may not hold. Several of the top co-occurrence clusters appeared to be linked to parvovirus B19, influenza, CMV and Epstein-Barr virus, according to a later analysis. In this cohort, only TCR beta chains were sequenced, and detectable features were limited by the absence of alpha or paired-chain data. Most CMV-associated TCR beta chains appeared to be HLA-restricted in a later analysis, and the HLA associations seemed to be driven largely by CMV exposure. Some IMGT-functional V segments, including TRBV6-2 and TRBV6-3, could not be distinguished by the 87-base-pair reads and were therefore excluded. Strong co-occurrence of HLA alleles, especially DR and DQ, made assigning TCR associations to individual alleles difficult. In a later analysis, the rate of TCR association differed among HLA loci, with DRB1 alleles having the most associated TCRs and HLA-C alleles having the fewest. The study gave a list of about 170 TCR beta chains associated with cytomegalovirus. Specific HLA alleles were associated with 16,951 TCR beta sequences at a false discovery rate of 0.05 in a later analysis. In vitro tests confirmed that a few of the cytomegalovirus-associated TCR beta chains recognize cytomegalovirus antigens. Correlated functional status among segregating V segments might reflect linkage disequilibrium, but an unknown experimental factor could not be ruled out. In a later genetic analysis, a missense DCLRE1C variant was associated with V-gene and J-gene trimming of TCR beta chains, and the association was replicated in an independent cohort. The classifier was reported to diagnose cytomegalovirus status with high specificity and sensitivity in both the original cohort and the validation cohort. A further reported finding was that TCR beta sequences accurately predicted the HLA-A and HLA-B alleles for most subjects in the first cohort. According to a later genetic analysis, donors in an Asian-associated ancestry cluster had fewer N-insertions in productive TCRs than the approximately 650-donor mean. A cluster of highly shared sequence variants was judged likely to be a technical artifact of the sequencing pipeline. Because counts were too low, about 15 rarely observed V segments, including chromosome 9 orphons, were left out of the earlier analysis of about 620 of the donors.

The germline V gene supplies CDR1 SGHVS and CDR2 FQNEAQ. V gives up 5 bases and J gives up 4 bases, and the segment between their germline ends measures 12 bases. The CDR3, from cysteine to phenylalanine, totals 13 residues. Only the CDR3 part of the read is kept: 39 bases, read in frame from the first base. In regard to this clone: Its antigen remains unidentified. No base quality values were provided; no much bigger clone lies one nucleotide off.

The library was built by means of the immunoSEQ multiplex PCR assay. For the multiplex PCR, a mixture combining 60 forward primers for TCR Vbeta segments and 13 reverse primers for TCR Jbeta segments was used. The CDR3 region of rearranged TCR beta genes was amplified from genomic DNA by a multiplex PCR assay. The Illumina HiSeq System was used to sequence the amplified TCR beta libraries as 87-base-pair reads. Regarding the original processing steps: In a later analysis, some 80 million unique TCR beta chains were counted across the approximately 640 repertoires, and around 10 million of these chains were shared by at least two donors. To remove PCR and sequencing errors, raw reads were error-corrected and collapsed into unique sequences using a nearest-neighbor algorithm that merged closely related sequences. Alignment of CDR3 sequences to IMGT reference sequences was used to assign V, D and J gene segments. Each retained sequence needed at least a six-nucleotide match to both a V gene segment and a J gene segment. A rearrangement was called productive if the CDR3 had no stop codons and remained in frame with V and J, and every other rearrangement was called non-productive. CDR3 was defined by IMGT convention, running from the second conserved V-encoded cysteine to the conserved J-encoded phenylalanine. Sequences without an unambiguous match to a single V gene segment were excluded from the earlier analysis of 450 to 750 of the donors. An earlier analysis of 550 to 650 of the donors classified V segments as functional when productive rearrangements were above 56.7% and as segregating when the standard deviation between donors was above 5%. A statistical classification framework was built to diagnose cytomegalovirus status from the catalog of TCR beta chain sequences. V and J gene assignment, in a later analysis, came from comparing TCR nucleotide sequences with IMGT/GENE-DB human TR gene sequences. The TCRdist pipeline was used in a later analysis to assign CDR3 sequences and most-parsimonious VDJ recombination scenarios. A later analysis defined each TCR beta chain by its CDR3 amino acid sequence plus V-gene family, and excluded reads lacking a unique V-gene family. A later analysis removed 600 or so highly shared, low-generation-probability nucleotide sequences to deal with suspected cross-contamination and a sequencing artifact. In a later analysis, a clonal expansion index for each public chain was calculated from normalized within-repertoire ranks of inferred template counts. A later analysis computed generation probabilities with a VDJ recombination model fitted to out-of-frame rearrangements, and checked the results against IGoR. A later analysis scored TCR-TCR, TCR-HLA and TCR-CMV co-occurrence with hypergeometric tests, applying a repertoire-size bias correction to TCR pairs. False discovery rates were estimated in a later analysis by permuting HLA or CMV assignments 20 times. A later analysis grouped co-occurring TCRs with DBSCAN, adding TCRdist sequence similarity when clustering within HLA-allele-positive subsets. For co-occurrence clustering, repertoires with fewer than 30,000 or more than 120,000 public chains were excluded, along with four to six repertoires with anomalous nucleotide sharing. The immuneACCESS repertoire file appears here via TCRdb, limited to in-frame rearrangements. These files lack a portion of the clones; in checked studies, under half of the deficit traces to unresolved V genes, and the cause of the others is not known. V and J calls plus clone size are reproduced from that table; the DNA served to infer D and trimming. Recorded for this sample are 100,000 or so clones; around 73% of them occurred a single time. The ten top clones hold 3% to 4% of the sample.

The cohort comprised more than 550 healthy bone marrow donors. All cohort members were sampled while nominally healthy, although unrecorded immune exposures were likely present. The donor was CMV seronegative and was included in the group of around 320 seronegative cohort members. A peripheral blood sample was provided by each donor, and peripheral blood mononuclear cells were used for TCR beta sequencing. Genomic DNA extraction from the blood cell samples was performed with the Qiagen DNeasy Blood Extraction Kit. Sequencing was carried out using PBMCs. The chain is encoded by TRBV7-8 joined to TRBJ2-7, with no confidently assigned D gene. The TCR comes from a man aged 40-55 years in good health and CMV-seronegative. The DNA is TGTGCCAGCAGCAAGTCTCTAGAGTACGAGCAGTACTTC. It translates as CASSKSLEYEQYF.